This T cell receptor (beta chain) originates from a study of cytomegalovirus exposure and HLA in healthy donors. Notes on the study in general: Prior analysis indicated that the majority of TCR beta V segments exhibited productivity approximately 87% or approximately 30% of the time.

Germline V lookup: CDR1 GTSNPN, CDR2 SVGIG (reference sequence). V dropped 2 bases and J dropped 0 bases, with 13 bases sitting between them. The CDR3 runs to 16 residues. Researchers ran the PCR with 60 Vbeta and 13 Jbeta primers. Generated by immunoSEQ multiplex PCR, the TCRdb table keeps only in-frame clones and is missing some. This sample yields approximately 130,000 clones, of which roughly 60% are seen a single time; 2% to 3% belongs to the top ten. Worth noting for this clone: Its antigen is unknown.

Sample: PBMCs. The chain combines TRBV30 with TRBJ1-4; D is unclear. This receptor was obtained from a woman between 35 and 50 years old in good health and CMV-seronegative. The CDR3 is CAWSSEAIATNEKLFF. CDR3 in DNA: TGTGCCTGGAGTTCGGAGGCCATAGCAACTAATGAAAAACTGTTTTTT.